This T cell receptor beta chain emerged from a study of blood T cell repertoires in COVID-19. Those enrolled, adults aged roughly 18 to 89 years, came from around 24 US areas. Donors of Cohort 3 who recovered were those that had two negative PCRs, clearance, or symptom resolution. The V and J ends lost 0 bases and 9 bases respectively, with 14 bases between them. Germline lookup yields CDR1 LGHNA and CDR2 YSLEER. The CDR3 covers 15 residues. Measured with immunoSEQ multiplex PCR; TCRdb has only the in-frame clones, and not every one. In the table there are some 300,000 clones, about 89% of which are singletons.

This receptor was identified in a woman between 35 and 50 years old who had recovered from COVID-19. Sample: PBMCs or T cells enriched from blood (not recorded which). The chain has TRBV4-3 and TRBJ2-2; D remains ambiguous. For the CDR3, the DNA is TGCGCCAGCAGCCAAGATAGGCAGTATAGCAGGGAGCTGTTTTTT. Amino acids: CASSQDRQYSRELFF.